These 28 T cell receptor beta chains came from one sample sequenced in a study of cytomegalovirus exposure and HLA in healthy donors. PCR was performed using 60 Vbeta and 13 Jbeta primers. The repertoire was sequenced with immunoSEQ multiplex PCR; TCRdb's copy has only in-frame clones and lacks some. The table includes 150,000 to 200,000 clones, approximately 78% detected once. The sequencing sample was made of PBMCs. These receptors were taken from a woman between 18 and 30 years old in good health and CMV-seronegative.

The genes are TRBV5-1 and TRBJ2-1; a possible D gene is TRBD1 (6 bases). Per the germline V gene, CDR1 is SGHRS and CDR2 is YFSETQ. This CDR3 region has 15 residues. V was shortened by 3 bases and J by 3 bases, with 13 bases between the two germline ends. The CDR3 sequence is CASSSSGTNYNEQFF. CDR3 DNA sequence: TGCGCCAGCAGCTCCTCCGGGACAAACTACAATGAGCAGTTCTTC.

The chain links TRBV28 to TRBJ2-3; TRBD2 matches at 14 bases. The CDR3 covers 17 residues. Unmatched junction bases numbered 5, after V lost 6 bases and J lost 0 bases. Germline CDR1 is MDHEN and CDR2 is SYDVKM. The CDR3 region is CASRGLAGEPSTDTQYF. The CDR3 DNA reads TGTGCCAGCAGGGGACTAGCGGGAGAGCCGAGCACAGATACGCAGTATTTT.

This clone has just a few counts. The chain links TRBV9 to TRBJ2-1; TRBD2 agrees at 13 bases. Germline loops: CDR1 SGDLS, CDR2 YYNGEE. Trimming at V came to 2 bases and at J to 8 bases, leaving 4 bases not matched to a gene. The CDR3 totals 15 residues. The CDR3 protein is CASSVGLAGAYEQFF. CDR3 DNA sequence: TGTGCCAGCAGCGTCGGACTAGCGGGAGCGTATGAGCAGTTCTTC.

DNA of the CDR3: TGCGCCAGCACGCAGGGCCTAAAAACAGATACGCAGTATTTT. Amino acid sequence: CASTQGLKTDTQYF. The rearrangement uses TRBV5-1 and TRBJ2-3; a possible D gene is TRBD1 (5 bases). Germline-derived CDR1 and CDR2 are SGHRS and YFSETQ. V lost 6 bases, J lost 3 bases, and 14 bases lay in between. CDR3 length equals 14 residues.

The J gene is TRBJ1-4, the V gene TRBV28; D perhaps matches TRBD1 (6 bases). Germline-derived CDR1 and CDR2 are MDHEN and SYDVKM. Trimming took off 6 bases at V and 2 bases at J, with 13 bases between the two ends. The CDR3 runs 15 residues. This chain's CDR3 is CASSYRVSTNEKLFF. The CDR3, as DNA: TGTGCCAGCAGCTACAGGGTGTCGACTAATGAAAAACTGTTTTTT.

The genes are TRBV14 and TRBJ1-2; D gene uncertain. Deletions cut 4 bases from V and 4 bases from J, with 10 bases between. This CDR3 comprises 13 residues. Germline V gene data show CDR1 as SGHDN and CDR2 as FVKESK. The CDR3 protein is CASSPGIGYGYTF. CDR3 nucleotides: TGTGCCAGCAGCCCAGGAATCGGCTATGGCTACACCTTC.

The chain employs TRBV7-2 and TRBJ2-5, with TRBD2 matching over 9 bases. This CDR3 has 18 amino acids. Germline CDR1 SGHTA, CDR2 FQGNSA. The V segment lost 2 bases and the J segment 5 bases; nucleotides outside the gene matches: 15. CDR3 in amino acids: CASSLTWGAGGPMETQYF. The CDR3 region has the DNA TGTGCCAGCAGCTTAACCTGGGGGGCGGGGGGGCCTATGGAGACCCAGTACTTC. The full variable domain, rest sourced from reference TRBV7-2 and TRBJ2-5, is GAGVSQSPSNKVTEKGKDVELRCDPISGHTALYWYRQSLGQGLEFLIYFQGNSAPDKSGLPSDRFSAERTGGSVSTLTIQRTQQEDSAVYLCASSLTWGAGGPMETQYFGPGTRLLVL.

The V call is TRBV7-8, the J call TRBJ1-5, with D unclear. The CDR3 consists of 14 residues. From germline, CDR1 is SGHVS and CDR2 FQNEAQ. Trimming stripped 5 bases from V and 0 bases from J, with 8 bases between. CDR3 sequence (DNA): TGTGCCAGCAGCCTTTTTATTAGCAATCAGCCCCAGCATTTT. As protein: CASSLFISNQPQHF.

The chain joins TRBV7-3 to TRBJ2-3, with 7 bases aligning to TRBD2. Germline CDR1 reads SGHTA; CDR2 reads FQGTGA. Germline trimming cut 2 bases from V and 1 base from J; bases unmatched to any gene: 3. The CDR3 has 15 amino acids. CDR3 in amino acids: CASSLFGGGTDTQYF. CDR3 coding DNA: TGTGCCAGCAGCTTATTTGGGGGGGGCACAGATACGCAGTATTTT.

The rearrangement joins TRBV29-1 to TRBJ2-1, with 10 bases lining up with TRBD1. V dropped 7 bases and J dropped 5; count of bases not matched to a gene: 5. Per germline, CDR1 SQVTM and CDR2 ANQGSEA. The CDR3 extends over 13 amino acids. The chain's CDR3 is CSGDRGGDNEQFF. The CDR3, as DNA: TGCAGCGGGGACAGGGGAGGTGACAATGAGCAGTTCTTC.

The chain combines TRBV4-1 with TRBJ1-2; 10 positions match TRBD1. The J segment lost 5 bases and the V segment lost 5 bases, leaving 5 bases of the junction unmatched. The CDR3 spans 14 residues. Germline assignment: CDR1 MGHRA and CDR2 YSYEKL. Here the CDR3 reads CASSSGTGAYGYTF. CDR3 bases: TGCGCCAGCAGCTCCGGGACAGGGGCTTATGGCTACACCTTC.

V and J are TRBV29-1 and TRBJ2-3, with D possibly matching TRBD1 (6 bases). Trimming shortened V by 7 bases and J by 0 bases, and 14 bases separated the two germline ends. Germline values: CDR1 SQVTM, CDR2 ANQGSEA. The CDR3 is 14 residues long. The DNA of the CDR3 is TGCAGCGACCGCAGGGGTGGTAGCACAGATACGCAGTATTTT. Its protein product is CSDRRGGSTDTQYF.

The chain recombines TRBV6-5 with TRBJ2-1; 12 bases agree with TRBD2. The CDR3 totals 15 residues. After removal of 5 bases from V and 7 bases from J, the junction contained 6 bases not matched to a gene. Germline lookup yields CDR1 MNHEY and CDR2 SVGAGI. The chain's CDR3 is CASSTLAGGWNEQFF. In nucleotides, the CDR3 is TGTGCCAGCAGTACTCTAGCGGGAGGGTGGAATGAGCAGTTCTTC.

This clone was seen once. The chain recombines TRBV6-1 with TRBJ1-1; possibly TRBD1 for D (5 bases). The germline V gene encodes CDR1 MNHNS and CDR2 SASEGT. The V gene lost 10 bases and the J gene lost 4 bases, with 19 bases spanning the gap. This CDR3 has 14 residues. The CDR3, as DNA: TGTGCCATCCACCATCTAGGGGTCCGCACTGAAGCTTTCTTT. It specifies CAIHHLGVRTEAFF.

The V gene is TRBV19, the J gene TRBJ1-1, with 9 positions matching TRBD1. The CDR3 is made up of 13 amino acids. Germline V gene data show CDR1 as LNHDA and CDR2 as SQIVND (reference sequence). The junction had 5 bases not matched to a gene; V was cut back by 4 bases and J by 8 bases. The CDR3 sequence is CASSKRQGDEAFF. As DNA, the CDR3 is TGTGCCAGTAGTAAGCGACAGGGGGACGAAGCTTTCTTT.

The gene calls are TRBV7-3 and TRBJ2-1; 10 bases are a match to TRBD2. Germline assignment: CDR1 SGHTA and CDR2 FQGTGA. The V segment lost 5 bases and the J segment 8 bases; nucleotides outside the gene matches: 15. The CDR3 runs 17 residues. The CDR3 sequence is CASSPHPSGRAWDEQFF. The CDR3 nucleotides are TGTGCCAGCAGCCCCCACCCCAGCGGGAGGGCCTGGGATGAGCAGTTCTTC.

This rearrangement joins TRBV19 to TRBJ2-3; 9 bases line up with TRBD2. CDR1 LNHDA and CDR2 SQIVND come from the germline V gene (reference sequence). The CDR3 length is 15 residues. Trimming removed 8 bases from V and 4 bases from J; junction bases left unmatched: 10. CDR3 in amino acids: CASLPGLASADTQYF. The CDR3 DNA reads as TGTGCCAGTCTCCCGGGACTAGCCTCCGCAGATACGCAGTATTTT.

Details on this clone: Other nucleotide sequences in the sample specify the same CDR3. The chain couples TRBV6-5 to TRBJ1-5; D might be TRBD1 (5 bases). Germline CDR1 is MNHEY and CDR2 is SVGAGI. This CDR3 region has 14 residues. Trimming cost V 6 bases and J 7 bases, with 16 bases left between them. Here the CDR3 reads CASSPGQGKQPQHF. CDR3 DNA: TGTGCCAGCAGCCCTGGGCAGGGAAAGCAGCCCCAGCATTTT.

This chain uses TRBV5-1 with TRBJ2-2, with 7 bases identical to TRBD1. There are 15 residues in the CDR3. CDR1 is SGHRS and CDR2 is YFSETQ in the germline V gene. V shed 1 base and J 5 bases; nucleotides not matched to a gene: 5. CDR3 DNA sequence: TGCGCCAGCAGCTTGTGGACAGGATCGACCGGGGAGCTGTTTTTT. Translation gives CASSLWTGSTGELFF.

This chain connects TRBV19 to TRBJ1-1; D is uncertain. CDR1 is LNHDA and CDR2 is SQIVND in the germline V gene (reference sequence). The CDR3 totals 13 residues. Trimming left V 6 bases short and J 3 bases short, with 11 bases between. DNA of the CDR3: TGTGCCAGTAGCCAGATGGTTCACACTGAAGCTTTCTTT. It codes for CASSQMVHTEAFF.

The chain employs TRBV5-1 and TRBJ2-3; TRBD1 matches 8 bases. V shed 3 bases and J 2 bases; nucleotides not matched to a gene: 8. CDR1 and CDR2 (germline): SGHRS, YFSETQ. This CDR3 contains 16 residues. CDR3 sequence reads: CASSSGTGYHTDTQYF. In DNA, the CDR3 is TGCGCCAGCAGCTCCGGGACAGGATATCACACAGATACGCAGTATTTT.

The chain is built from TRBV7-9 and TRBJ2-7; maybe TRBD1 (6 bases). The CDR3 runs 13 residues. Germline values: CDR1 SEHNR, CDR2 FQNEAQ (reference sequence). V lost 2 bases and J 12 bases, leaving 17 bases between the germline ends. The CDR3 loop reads CASSLSGAPGAYF. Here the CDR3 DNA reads TGTGCCAGCAGCTTATCAGGGGCCCCAGGGGCGTACTTC.

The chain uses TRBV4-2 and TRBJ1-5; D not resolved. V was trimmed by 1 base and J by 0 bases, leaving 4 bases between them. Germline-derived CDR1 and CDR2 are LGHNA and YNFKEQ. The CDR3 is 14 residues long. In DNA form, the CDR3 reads TGTGCCAGCAGCCAAGGTAATAGCAATCAGCCCCAGCATTTT. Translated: CASSQGNSNQPQHF.

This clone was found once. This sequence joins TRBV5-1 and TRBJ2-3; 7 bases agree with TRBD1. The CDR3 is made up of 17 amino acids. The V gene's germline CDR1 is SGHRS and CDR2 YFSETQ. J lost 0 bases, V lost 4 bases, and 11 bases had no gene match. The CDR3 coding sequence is TGCGCCAGCAGCCAACGACTGACAGGGAGTAGCACAGATACGCAGTATTTT. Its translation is CASSQRLTGSSTDTQYF.

CDR3 coding DNA: TGCGCCAGCAGCATATATACAGGGTCAGAGACCCAGTACTTC. It encodes CASSIYTGSETQYF. This sequence joins TRBV5-1 and TRBJ2-5; D perhaps matches TRBD1 (6 bases). This CDR3 is built from 14 residues. V dropped 4 bases and J dropped 4 bases, with 14 bases sitting between them. CDR1 and CDR2 (germline): SGHRS, YFSETQ.

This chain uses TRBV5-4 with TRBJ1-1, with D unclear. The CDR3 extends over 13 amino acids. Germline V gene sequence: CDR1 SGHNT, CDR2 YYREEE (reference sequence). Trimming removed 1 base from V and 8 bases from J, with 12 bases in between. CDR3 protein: CASSLITASEAFF. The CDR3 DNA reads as TGTGCCAGCAGCTTGATAACAGCTTCGGAAGCTTTCTTT.

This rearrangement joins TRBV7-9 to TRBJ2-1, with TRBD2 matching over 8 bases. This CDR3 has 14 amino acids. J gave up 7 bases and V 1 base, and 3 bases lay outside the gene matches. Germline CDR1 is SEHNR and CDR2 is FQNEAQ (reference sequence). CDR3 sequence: CASSLGGRPNEQFF. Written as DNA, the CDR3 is TGTGCCAGCAGCTTAGGCGGGAGGCCAAATGAGCAGTTCTTC.

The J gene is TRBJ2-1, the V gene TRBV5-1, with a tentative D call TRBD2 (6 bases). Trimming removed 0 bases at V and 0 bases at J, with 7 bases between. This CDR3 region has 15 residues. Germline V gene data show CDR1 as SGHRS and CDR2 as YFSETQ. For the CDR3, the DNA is TGCGCCAGCAGCTTGGGGGACTTCTCCTACAATGAGCAGTTCTTC. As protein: CASSLGDFSYNEQFF.